Ten or more counts support the clone carrying this TCR beta chain. The antigen is undetermined. This specimen comes from a study of T-cell reconstitution after alpha-beta-depleted transplantation in children. Study-level results: Reported findings indicate that, about two months after transplant, alpha-beta T cells came from several hundred expanded clones, which were derived from non-depleted graft cells. By one year post-transplant, T-cell counts and diversity largely arose from T cells that were newly produced.

The CDR3 consists of 14 residues. V lost 0 bases, J lost 4 bases, and 10 bases lay in between. Per the germline V gene, CDR1 is SGHTA and CDR2 is FQGNSA. Unique molecular identifiers were incorporated when the TCRbeta library was constructed. One entry per CDR3 protein results from TCRdb running MiXCR on the PCR reads. The sample records hundreds of thousands of distinct CDR3 sequences, 16% being singletons. The receptor comes from a boy in the first two years of life who had a stem cell transplant for Wiskott-Aldrich syndrome, so the T cells may come from the graft donor. The V gene is TRBV7-2, the J gene TRBJ2-7; D gene unclear. The sequencing here drew on PBMCs, mostly from graft donor cells, taken 360 days after TCRalphabeta/CD19-depleted stem cell transplant. This chain's CDR3 is CASSLARFYYEQYF. The DNA of the CDR3 is TGTGCCAGCAGCTTAGCCCGGTTCTATTACGAGCAGTACTTC.